A selection of T cell receptor beta chains follows, all from one sample in a study of blood T cell repertoires in COVID-19. Assay used: immunoSEQ multiplex PCR; TCRdb lists only in-frame clones, some missing. The profile shows around 330,000 clones, 88% of them singletons. Sequencing used peripheral blood. Receptors originate from a woman between 50 and 59 years old with active or convalescent COVID-19. The CDR3 runs from the conserved cysteine through the conserved F or W. Each record gives: CDR3 DNA, CDR3 protein, D gene, clone size, V gene, J gene. D genes are given only for firm matches. Not all rows give a size; the values are once, few, many and, for expanded clones, a class.

DNA: TGTGCCAGTAGTATAGGGGCGGCGGGTGAAAAACTGTTTTTT
CDR3: CASSIGAAGEKLFF
D: -
size: once
V: TRBV19
J: TRBJ1-4

DNA: TGCGCCAGCAGCCAAGCCGACCGGTCGCGGGGCTACACCTTC
CDR3: CASSQADRSRGYTF
D: -
size: -
V: TRBV4-1
J: TRBJ1-2

DNA: TGTGCCAGCTCACCCGGGCTAGCGGGGTCCTACGAGCAGTACTTC
CDR3: CASSPGLAGSYEQYF
D: TRBD2
size: -
V: TRBV18
J: TRBJ2-7

DNA: TGTGCCAGCAGGGTAGGCGGCTCTGGAAACACCATATATTTT
CDR3: CASRVGGSGNTIYF
D: -
size: -
V: TRBV7-2
J: TRBJ1-3

DNA: TGTGCCAGCTCACCGGGCAGGGGAAACACTGAAGCTTTCTTT
CDR3: CASSPGRGNTEAFF
D: -
size: once
V: TRBV18
J: TRBJ1-1

DNA: TGTGCCAGCAGCTTATCGAGTGAGCAGTTCTTC
CDR3: CASSLSSEQFF
D: -
size: -
V: TRBV11-3
J: TRBJ2-1

DNA: TGTGCCACCAGTGATGGGGACAGGGGACGCTACGAGCAGTACTTC
CDR3: CATSDGDRGRYEQYF
D: TRBD1
size: -
V: TRBV24-1
J: TRBJ2-7

DNA: TGTGCCTGGAGTCGACTTGGCGGGGGTCTTGTCGAGCAGTACTTC
CDR3: CAWSRLGGGLVEQYF
D: TRBD2
size: -
V: TRBV30
J: TRBJ2-7

DNA: TGTGCCTGGAAGCGAGGAGGGAATTACGAGCAGTACTTC
CDR3: CAWKRGGNYEQYF
D: -
size: -
V: TRBV30
J: TRBJ2-7

DNA: TGTGCCAGCAGTTTTCGGGCAGGGATCTCCTACAATGAGCAGTTCTTC
CDR3: CASSFRAGISYNEQFF
D: -
size: -
V: TRBV7-2
J: TRBJ2-1

DNA: TGTGCCAGCAGCTTCGACAGGGGGTACACTGAAGCTTTCTTT
CDR3: CASSFDRGYTEAFF
D: TRBD1
size: -
V: TRBV5-4
J: TRBJ1-1

DNA: TGTGCCAGCAGCCCCCTCGGTCAGGGCGGCCTTACAGATACGCAGTATTTT
CDR3: CASSPLGQGGLTDTQYF
D: -
size: -
V: TRBV4-2
J: TRBJ2-3

DNA: TGTGCCAGCTCAACAGCGGGACAGGGGAACTATGGCTACACCTTC
CDR3: CASSTAGQGNYGYTF
D: TRBD1
size: -
V: TRBV18
J: TRBJ1-2

DNA: TGCGCCAGCAGCCAGGCTACAGGGGTCCCGGAGACCCAGTACTTC
CDR3: CASSQATGVPETQYF
D: TRBD1
size: -
V: TRBV4-1
J: TRBJ2-5

DNA: TGTGCTAGCACCCCGATAGCAGGGTCGGTTGAAGCTTTCTTT
CDR3: CASTPIAGSVEAFF
D: -
size: -
V: TRBV7-7
J: TRBJ1-1

DNA: TGCGCCAGCAGCCAAGGCACAGGGTGGACGCAGTATTTT
CDR3: CASSQGTGWTQYF
D: -
size: few
V: TRBV4-1
J: TRBJ2-3

DNA: TGTGCCAGCAGCCCCGACGGGAGTAGGGCTTCACCCCTCCACTTT
CDR3: CASSPDGSRASPLHF
D: -
size: -
V: TRBV5-6
J: TRBJ1-6

DNA: TGTGCCAGTAGTATATCAGGGGCAGACACTGAAGCTTTCTTT
CDR3: CASSISGADTEAFF
D: -
size: -
V: TRBV19
J: TRBJ1-1

DNA: TGTGCCAGCAGTTACCAATACAATGAGCAGTTCTTC
CDR3: CASSYQYNEQFF
D: -
size: -
V: TRBV6-5
J: TRBJ2-1

DNA: TGTGCCAGCAGCTCTAGTCAGGGGACAACGAACACCGGGGAGCTGTTTTTT
CDR3: CASSSSQGTTNTGELFF
D: -
size: -
V: TRBV7-9
J: TRBJ2-2

DNA: TGTGCCAGCTCACCTACAGGGGTCGAATCACCCCTCCACTTT
CDR3: CASSPTGVESPLHF
D: TRBD1
size: -
V: TRBV18
J: TRBJ1-6

DNA: TGTGCCATCAAAGCTACGCAGGGCTCCTACAATGAGCAGTTCTTC
CDR3: CAIKATQGSYNEQFF
D: -
size: -
V: TRBV10-3
J: TRBJ2-1

DNA: TGTGCCAGCAGCTTGAACCTCGGGACAGCCCGAAACTATGGCTACACCTTC
CDR3: CASSLNLGTARNYGYTF
D: TRBD1
size: -
V: TRBV13
J: TRBJ1-2

DNA: TGTGCCAGCAGCCCCCAGACAGGAGGGGAGCTGTTTTTT
CDR3: CASSPQTGGELFF
D: -
size: -
V: TRBV11-3
J: TRBJ2-2

DNA: TGTGCCACGGCTTGGGAGCCAAATGAGACCCAGTACTTC
CDR3: CATAWEPNETQYF
D: -
size: -
V: TRBV10-3
J: TRBJ2-5

DNA: TGTGCCATCAGTACTTGGACAGGGACGGGGCTGGATACGCAGTATTTT
CDR3: CAISTWTGTGLDTQYF
D: TRBD1
size: -
V: TRBV10-3
J: TRBJ2-3

DNA: TGCGCCAGCAGCCAAGAAGAGGTTCTAGAGGGGGCGGGTGGCTACACCTTC
CDR3: CASSQEEVLEGAGGYTF
D: TRBD1
size: -
V: TRBV4-3
J: TRBJ1-2

DNA: TGCGCCAGCAGCTCCGGACTAGCGGGAGGAAATGAGCAGTTCTTC
CDR3: CASSSGLAGGNEQFF
D: TRBD2
size: -
V: TRBV5-1
J: TRBJ2-1

DNA: TGTGCCAGCAGCCCTGGGGAGGACTGGCAGTTTCGGGAAAAACTGTTTTTT
CDR3: CASSPGEDWQFREKLFF
D: -
size: -
V: TRBV6-2/TRBV6-3
J: TRBJ1-4

DNA: TGTGCCAGTGATCGGACAGGGCCAAGCAATCAGCCCCAGCATTTT
CDR3: CASDRTGPSNQPQHF
D: TRBD1
size: -
V: TRBV19
J: TRBJ1-5

DNA: TGTGCCAGCAGCTTAGCGGGCCCATTGTCCGTCGACGAGCAGTACTTC
CDR3: CASSLAGPLSVDEQYF
D: -
size: -
V: TRBV7-2
J: TRBJ2-7

DNA: TGTGCCAGCAGCAAATGGGGCCAGGGGGACTATGGCTACACCTTC
CDR3: CASSKWGQGDYGYTF
D: -
size: -
V: TRBV21-1
J: TRBJ1-2

DNA: TGTGCCAGCAGTCAAATTACAGGGGGCGAGGTGTATAATTCACCCCTCCACTTT
CDR3: CASSQITGGEVYNSPLHF
D: TRBD1
size: -
V: TRBV6-6
J: TRBJ1-6

DNA: TGCGCCAGCAGCTTGGACCTCCCGGTCACAGATACGCAGTATTTT
CDR3: CASSLDLPVTDTQYF
D: -
size: -
V: TRBV5-1
J: TRBJ2-3

DNA: TGTGCCAGCACCCAGGTGGGTGACTTCTCGGGGGAGCAGTACTTC
CDR3: CASTQVGDFSGEQYF
D: -
size: -
V: TRBV6-6
J: TRBJ2-7

DNA: TGTGCCAGCTCACCGACAGGGGATCAGCCCCAGCATTTT
CDR3: CASSPTGDQPQHF
D: TRBD1
size: -
V: TRBV18
J: TRBJ1-5

DNA: TGTGCCAGCAGCCCAATCGGAGGGGGCATGAACACTGAAGCTTTCTTT
CDR3: CASSPIGGGMNTEAFF
D: TRBD1
size: -
V: TRBV7-8
J: TRBJ1-1

DNA: TGTGCCAGCAGCCGGACAGCTAAGGAATACGAGCAGTACTTC
CDR3: CASSRTAKEYEQYF
D: -
size: -
V: TRBV7-2
J: TRBJ2-7

DNA: TGTGCCAGTACCGCGCAGATAGGGGGCACTGAAGCTTTCTTT
CDR3: CASTAQIGGTEAFF
D: -
size: -
V: TRBV19
J: TRBJ1-1

DNA: TGTGCCACTAGCCCAGAGGCCCATCGCTCTGGAAACACCATATATTTT
CDR3: CATSPEAHRSGNTIYF
D: -
size: -
V: TRBV19
J: TRBJ1-3

DNA: TGTGCCAGCAGCTCCACCTCTTCGGGAGGATCCTACGAGCAGTACTTC
CDR3: CASSSTSSGGSYEQYF
D: TRBD2
size: -
V: TRBV13
J: TRBJ2-7

DNA: TGTGCCAGCAGTCACAGGAGTGGGTTCACCGGGGAGCTGTTTTTT
CDR3: CASSHRSGFTGELFF
D: -
size: -
V: TRBV28
J: TRBJ2-2

DNA: TGTGCCAGCAGCGCTCGCAATGAGCAGTTCTTC
CDR3: CASSARNEQFF
D: -
size: -
V: TRBV9
J: TRBJ2-1